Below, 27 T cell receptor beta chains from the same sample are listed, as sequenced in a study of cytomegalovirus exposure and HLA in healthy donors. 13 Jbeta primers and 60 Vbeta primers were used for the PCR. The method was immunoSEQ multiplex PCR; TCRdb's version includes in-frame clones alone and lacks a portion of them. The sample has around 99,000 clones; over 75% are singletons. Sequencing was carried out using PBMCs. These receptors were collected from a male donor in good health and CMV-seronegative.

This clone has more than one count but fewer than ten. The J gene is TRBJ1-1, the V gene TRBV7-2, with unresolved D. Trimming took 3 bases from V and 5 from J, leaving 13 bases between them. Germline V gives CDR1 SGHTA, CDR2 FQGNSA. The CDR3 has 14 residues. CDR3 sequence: CASSFPRERTEAFF. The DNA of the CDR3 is TGTGCCAGCAGCTTCCCAAGGGAGAGAACTGAAGCTTTCTTT.

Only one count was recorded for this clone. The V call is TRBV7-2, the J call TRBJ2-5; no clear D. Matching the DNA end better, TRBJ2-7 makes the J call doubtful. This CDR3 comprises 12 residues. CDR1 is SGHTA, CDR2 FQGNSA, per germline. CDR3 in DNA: TGTGCCAGCAGCTTAGGGGCCTACGAGCAGTACTTC. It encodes CASSLGAYEQYF.

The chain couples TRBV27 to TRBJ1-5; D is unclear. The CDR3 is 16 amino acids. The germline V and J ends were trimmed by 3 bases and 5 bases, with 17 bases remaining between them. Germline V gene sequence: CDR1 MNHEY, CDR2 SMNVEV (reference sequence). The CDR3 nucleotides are TGTGCCAGCAGTTTTCTCCCCGCGGACTGGGATCAGCCCCAGCATTTT. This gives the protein CASSFLPADWDQPQHF.

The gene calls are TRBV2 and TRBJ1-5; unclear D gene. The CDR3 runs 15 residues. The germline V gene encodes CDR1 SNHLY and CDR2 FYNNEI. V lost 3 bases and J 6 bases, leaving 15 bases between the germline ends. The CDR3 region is CASSDFYQVPQPQHF. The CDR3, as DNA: TGTGCCAGCAGTGATTTTTACCAGGTTCCTCAGCCCCAGCATTTT.

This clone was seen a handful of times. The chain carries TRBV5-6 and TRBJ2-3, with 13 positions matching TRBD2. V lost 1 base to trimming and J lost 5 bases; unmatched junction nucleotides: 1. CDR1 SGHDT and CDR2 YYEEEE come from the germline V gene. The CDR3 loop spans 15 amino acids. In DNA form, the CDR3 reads TGTGCCAGCAGCTTGCGACTAGCGGGAGGAGATACGCAGTATTTT. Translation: CASSLRLAGGDTQYF.

CDR3 sequence: CASSLPLATGGDNEQFF. The CDR3 nucleotides read TGTGCCAGCAGCCTACCCCTAGCGACGGGGGGTGACAATGAGCAGTTCTTC. The gene calls are TRBV9 and TRBJ2-1, with 7 bases that match TRBD2. The CDR3 is made up of 17 amino acids. The germline V gene has CDR1 SGDLS and CDR2 YYNGEE. The V segment lost 4 bases and the J segment 5 bases; nucleotides outside the gene matches: 15.

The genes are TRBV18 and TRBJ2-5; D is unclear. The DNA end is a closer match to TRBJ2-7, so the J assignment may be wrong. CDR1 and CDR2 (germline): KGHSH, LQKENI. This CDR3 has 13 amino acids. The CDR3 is CASSPPSSYEQYF. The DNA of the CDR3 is TGTGCCAGCTCACCACCGTCTTCCTACGAGCAGTACTTC.

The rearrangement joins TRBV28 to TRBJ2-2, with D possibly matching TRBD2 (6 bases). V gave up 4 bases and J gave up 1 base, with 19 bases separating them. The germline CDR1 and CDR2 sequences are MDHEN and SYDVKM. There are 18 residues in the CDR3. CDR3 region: CASSSLTGTGRNTGELFF. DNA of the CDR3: TGTGCCAGCAGTTCCTTAACCGGGACCGGGAGGAACACCGGGGAGCTGTTTTTT.

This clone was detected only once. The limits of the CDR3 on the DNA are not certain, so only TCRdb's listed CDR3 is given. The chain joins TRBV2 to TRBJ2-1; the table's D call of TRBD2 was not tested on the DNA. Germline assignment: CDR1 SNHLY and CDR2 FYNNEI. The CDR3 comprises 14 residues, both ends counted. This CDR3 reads CASILASGNNEQFF.

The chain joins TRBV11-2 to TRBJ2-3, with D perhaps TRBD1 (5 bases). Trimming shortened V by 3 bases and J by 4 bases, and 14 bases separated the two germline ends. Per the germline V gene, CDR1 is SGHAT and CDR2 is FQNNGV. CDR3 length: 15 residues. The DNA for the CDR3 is TGTGCCAGCAGCTTGGACGGAAGGGGTGCAGATACGCAGTATTTT. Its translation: CASSLDGRGADTQYF.

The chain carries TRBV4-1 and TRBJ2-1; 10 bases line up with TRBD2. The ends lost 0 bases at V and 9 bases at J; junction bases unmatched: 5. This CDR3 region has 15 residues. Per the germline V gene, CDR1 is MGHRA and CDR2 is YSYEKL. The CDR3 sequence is CASSQETSGRSEQFF. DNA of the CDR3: TGCGCCAGCAGCCAAGAGACTAGCGGGCGTTCTGAGCAGTTCTTC.

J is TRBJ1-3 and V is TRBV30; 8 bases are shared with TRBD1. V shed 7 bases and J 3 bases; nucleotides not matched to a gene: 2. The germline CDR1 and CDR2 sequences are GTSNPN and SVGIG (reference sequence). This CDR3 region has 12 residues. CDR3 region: CASGGGGNTIYF. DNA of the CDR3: TGTGCCTCAGGGGGCGGTGGAAACACCATATATTTT.

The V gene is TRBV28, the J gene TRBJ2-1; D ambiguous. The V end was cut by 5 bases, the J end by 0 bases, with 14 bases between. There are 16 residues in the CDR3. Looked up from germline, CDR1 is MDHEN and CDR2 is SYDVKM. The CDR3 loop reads CASSIISPGSYNEQFF. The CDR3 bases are TGTGCCAGCAGTATCATTTCCCCCGGCTCCTACAATGAGCAGTTCTTC.

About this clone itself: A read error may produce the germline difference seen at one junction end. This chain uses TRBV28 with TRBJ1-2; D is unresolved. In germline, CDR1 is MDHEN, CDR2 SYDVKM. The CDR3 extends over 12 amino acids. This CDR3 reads CASTDPNYGYTF. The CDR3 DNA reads TGTGCCAGCACCGATCCTAATTATGGCTACACCTTC.

CDR3 coding DNA: TGTGCCAGCACCTTTACAGGGGGCAGGGGTAATGAGCAGTTCTTC. Its protein product is CASTFTGGRGNEQFF. The rearrangement uses TRBV27 and TRBJ2-1; 9 bases align to TRBD1. The junction had 11 bases not matched to a gene; V was cut back by 7 bases and J by 7 bases. The CDR3 covers 15 residues. Germline CDR1 MNHEY, CDR2 SMNVEV (reference sequence).

The CDR3 sequence is CASVRTGVGNYGYTF. The CDR3, as DNA: TGTGCCAGCGTACGAACAGGGGTGGGTAACTATGGCTACACCTTC. The chain combines TRBV28 with TRBJ1-2, with 7 bases fitting TRBD1. The germline V gene has CDR1 MDHEN and CDR2 SYDVKM. The CDR3 loop spans 15 amino acids. Germline trimming cut 8 bases from V and 1 base from J; bases unmatched to any gene: 10.

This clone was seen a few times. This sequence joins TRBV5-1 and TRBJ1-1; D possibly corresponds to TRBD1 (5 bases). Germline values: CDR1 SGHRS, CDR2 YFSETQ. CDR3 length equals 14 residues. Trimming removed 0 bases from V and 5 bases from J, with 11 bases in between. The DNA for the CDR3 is TGCGCCAGCAGCTTGGAGGGCAGGGTAACTGAAGCTTTCTTT. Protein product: CASSLEGRVTEAFF.

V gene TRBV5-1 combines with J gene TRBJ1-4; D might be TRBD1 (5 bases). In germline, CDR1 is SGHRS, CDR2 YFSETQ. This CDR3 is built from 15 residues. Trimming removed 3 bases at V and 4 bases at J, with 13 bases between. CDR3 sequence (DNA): TGCGCCAGCAGCTCCCTTGGGGGGGATAATGAAAAACTGTTTTTT. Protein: CASSSLGGDNEKLFF.

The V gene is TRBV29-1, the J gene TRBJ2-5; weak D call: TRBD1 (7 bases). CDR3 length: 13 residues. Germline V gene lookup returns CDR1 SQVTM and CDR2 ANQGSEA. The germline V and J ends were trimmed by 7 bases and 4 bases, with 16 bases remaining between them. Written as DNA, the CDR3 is TGCAGCGCTGATCGACAGGGAGGAGAGACCCAGTACTTC. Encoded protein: CSADRQGGETQYF.

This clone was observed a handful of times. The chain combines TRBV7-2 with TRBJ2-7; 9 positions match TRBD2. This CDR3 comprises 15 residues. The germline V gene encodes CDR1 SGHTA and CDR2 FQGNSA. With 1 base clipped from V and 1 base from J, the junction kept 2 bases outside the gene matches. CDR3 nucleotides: TGTGCCAGCAGCTTAGGAGCGGGAGGTTCCTACGAGCAGTACTTC. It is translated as CASSLGAGGSYEQYF.

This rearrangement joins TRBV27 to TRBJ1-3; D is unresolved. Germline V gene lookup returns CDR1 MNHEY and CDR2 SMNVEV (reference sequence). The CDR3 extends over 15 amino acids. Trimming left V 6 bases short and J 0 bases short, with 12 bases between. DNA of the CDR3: TGTGCCAGCAGATCCGGACTGAACTCTGGAAACACCATATATTTT. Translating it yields CASRSGLNSGNTIYF.

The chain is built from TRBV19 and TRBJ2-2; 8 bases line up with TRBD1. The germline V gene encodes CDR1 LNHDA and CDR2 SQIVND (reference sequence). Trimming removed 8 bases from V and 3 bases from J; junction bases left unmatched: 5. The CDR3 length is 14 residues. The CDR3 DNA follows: TGTGCCAGTTGGGACAGGACCCACACCGGGGAGCTGTTTTTT. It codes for CASWDRTHTGELFF.

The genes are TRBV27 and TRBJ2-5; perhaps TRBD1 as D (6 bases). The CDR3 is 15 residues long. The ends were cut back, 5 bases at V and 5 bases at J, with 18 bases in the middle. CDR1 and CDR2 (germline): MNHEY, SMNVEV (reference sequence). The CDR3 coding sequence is TGTGCCAGCAGTCTTAGTTGGGGGCCCGGCGAGACCCAGTACTTC. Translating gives CASSLSWGPGETQYF.

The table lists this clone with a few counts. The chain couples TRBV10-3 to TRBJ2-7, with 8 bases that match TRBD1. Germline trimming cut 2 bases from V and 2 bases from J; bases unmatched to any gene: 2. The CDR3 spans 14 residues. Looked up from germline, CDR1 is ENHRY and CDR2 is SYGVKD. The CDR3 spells CAISEKGQAYEQYF. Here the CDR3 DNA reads TGTGCCATCAGTGAGAAGGGACAGGCCTACGAGCAGTACTTC.

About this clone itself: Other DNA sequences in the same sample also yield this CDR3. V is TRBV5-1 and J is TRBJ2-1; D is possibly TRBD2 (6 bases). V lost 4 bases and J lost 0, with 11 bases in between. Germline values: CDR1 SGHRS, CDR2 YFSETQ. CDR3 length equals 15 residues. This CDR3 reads CASSPAGSSYNEQFF. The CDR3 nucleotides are TGCGCCAGCAGCCCGGCGGGAAGCTCCTACAATGAGCAGTTCTTC.

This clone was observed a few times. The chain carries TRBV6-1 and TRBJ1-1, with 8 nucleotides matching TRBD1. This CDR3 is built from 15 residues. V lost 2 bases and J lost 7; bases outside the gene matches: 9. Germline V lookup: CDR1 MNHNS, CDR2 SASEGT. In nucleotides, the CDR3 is TGTGCCAGCAGTGAATTTGGCAGGGGGCCGGTTGAAGCTTTCTTT. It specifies CASSEFGRGPVEAFF.

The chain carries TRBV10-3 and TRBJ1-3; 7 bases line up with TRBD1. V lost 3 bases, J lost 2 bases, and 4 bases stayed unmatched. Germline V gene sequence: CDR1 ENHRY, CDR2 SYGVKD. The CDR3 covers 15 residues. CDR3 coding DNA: TGTGCCATCAGTGACGGGCAGGGGGCTGGAAACACCATATATTTT. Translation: CAISDGQGAGNTIYF.